These 10 T cell receptor beta chains came from one sample sequenced in a study of shared clonotypes between healthy human individuals. The repertoire was sequenced with immunoSEQ multiplex PCR; TCRdb's copy has only in-frame clones and lacks some. The sample has roughly 720,000 clones; around 90% are singletons. Sequencing was done on a sample of memory CD8+ T cells from PBMCs. The sample's subset: CD45RO+ cells pooled with CCR7-negative TemRA cells. The receptor source for this set is a man in his late teens or twenties in good health. Some clones in this sample may be carry-over from other donors' samples.

This chain connects TRBV27 to TRBJ2-1, with D unclear. CDR3 length: 12 residues. V dropped 3 bases and J dropped 7 bases, with 7 bases sitting between them. CDR1 and CDR2 (germline): MNHEY, SMNVEV (reference sequence). The CDR3 loop reads CASSFGANEQFF. The CDR3 DNA reads TGTGCCAGCAGTTTTGGAGCGAATGAGCAGTTCTTC.

The chain joins TRBV10-3 to TRBJ1-4; no definite D call. The CDR3 has 14 amino acids. Germline CDR1 reads ENHRY; CDR2 reads SYGVKD. The V end lost 2 bases, the J end lost 8 bases, and 12 bases lay between the germline ends. CDR3 loop: CAISETTGKEKLFF. The CDR3 coding sequence is TGTGCCATCAGTGAGACGACCGGAAAGGAAAAACTGTTTTTT.

The V call is TRBV9, the J call TRBJ1-2; unclear D gene. Per the germline V gene, CDR1 is SGDLS and CDR2 is YYNGEE. Trimming left V 5 bases short and J 8 bases short, with 7 bases between. The CDR3 extends over 10 amino acids. The CDR3 nucleotides read TGTGCCAGCAGGGGCACAGGCTACACCTTC. Its protein is CASRGTGYTF.

A remark on this clone: The identical CDR3 is also encoded by other nucleotide sequences in the sample. V is TRBV28 and J is TRBJ2-7; 8 nucleotides line up with TRBD1. This CDR3 spans 14 amino acids. The junction had 6 bases not matched to a gene; V was cut back by 8 bases and J by 0 bases. Germline CDR1 is MDHEN and CDR2 is SYDVKM. This CDR3 is CASRRTGSSYEQYF. The CDR3, as DNA: TGTGCCAGCCGAAGGACAGGGTCCTCCTACGAGCAGTACTTC.

V and J are TRBV11-2 and TRBJ2-1; 7 bases agree with TRBD2. Germline values: CDR1 SGHAT, CDR2 FQNNGV. V was pared by 5 bases and J by 0 bases, with 7 bases of the junction left unmatched. This CDR3 contains 16 residues. CDR3 bases: TGTGCCAGCAGCCCGCGGACTAGGCCCTCCTACAATGAGCAGTTCTTC. Its translation: CASSPRTRPSYNEQFF.

The chain links TRBV7-9 to TRBJ2-5, with TRBD2 matching 14 bases. J was trimmed by 4 bases and V by 5 bases; bases with no gene match: 3. The germline V gene has CDR1 SEHNR and CDR2 FQNEAQ (reference sequence). The CDR3 runs to 15 residues. CDR3 sequence (DNA): TGTGCCAGCAGCGGGACTAGCGGGAGTAGAGAGACCCAGTACTTC. Its protein is CASSGTSGSRETQYF.

The chain carries TRBV5-4 and TRBJ1-1; D is unresolved. This CDR3 region has 14 residues. Germline loops: CDR1 SGHNT, CDR2 YYREEE (reference sequence). The V end lost 6 bases, the J end lost 6 bases, and 18 bases lay between the germline ends. For the CDR3, the DNA is TGTGCCAGCACCCGTCGGGGTAGTCAAGCTGAAGCTTTCTTT. It encodes CASTRRGSQAEAFF.

This chain uses TRBV28 with TRBJ2-5; no clear D gene. The CDR3 covers 17 residues. V gave up 6 bases and J gave up 2 bases, with 22 bases separating them. Looked up from germline, CDR1 is MDHEN and CDR2 is SYDVKM. The CDR3 sequence is CASSPGIPQAQQETQYF. The CDR3 nucleotides read TGTGCCAGCAGCCCCGGCATTCCCCAGGCCCAACAAGAGACCCAGTACTTC.

This chain uses TRBV27 with TRBJ2-1; D could derive from TRBD1 or TRBD2 (5 bases each). The V gene's germline CDR1 is MNHEY and CDR2 SMNVEV (reference sequence). V was cut by 6 bases and J by 10 bases, with 22 bases left in between. CDR3 size: 15 residues. CDR3 sequence reads: CASSDTASGAKEQFF. CDR3 nucleotide sequence: TGTGCCAGCAGCGATACGGCATCCGGGGCCAAGGAGCAGTTCTTC.

V and J are TRBV7-3 and TRBJ1-1; D is ambiguous. V lost 0 bases and J 1 base, leaving 6 bases between the germline ends. The CDR3 extends over 14 amino acids. Per germline, CDR1 SGHTA and CDR2 FQGTGA. CDR3 in amino acids: CASSLTARNTEAFF. The CDR3 DNA reads TGTGCCAGCAGCTTAACTGCGCGGAACACTGAAGCTTTCTTT.